This TCR beta chain derives from a study of T cells in localized non-small cell lung cancer. Libraries were prepared by immunoSEQ multiplex PCR; TCRdb keeps only in-frame clonotypes and omits some of them. The table has tens of thousands of clones, over 65% seen once. Worth noting for this clone: Its antigen is unidentified.

Looked up from germline, CDR1 is MNHEY and CDR2 is SVGAGI. CDR3 length equals 14 residues. Germline trimming cut 7 bases from V and 3 bases from J; bases unmatched to any gene: 6. Findings and caveats of the study: It remains possible that heterogeneity exists, since only one tumor region was sequenced.

The chain employs TRBV6-5 and TRBJ2-7; 10 bases align to TRBD1. The sample consisted of PBMCs, taken before any cancer treatment. This clonotype was sampled from a woman aged 35-75 years with stage II squamous cell lung carcinoma. CDR3 region: CASTRDRGDYEQYF. In nucleotides, the CDR3 is TGTGCCAGCACCCGGGACAGGGGCGACTACGAGCAGTACTTC.